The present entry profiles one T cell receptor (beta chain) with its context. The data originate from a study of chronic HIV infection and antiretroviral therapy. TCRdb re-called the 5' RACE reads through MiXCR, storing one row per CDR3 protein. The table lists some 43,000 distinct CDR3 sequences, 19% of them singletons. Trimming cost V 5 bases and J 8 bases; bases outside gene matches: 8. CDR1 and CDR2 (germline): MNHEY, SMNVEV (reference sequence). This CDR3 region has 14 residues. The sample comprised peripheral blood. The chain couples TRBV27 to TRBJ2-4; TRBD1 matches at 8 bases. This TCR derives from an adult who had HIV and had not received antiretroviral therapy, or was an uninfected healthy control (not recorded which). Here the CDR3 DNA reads TGTGCCAGCAGTCCAGGACAGGGTGGATACATTCAGTACTTC. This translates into CASSPGQGGYIQYF.